This TCR beta chain was captured by sequencing in a study of regulatory T cells in long-lasting Graves disease. Library construction for TCR beta used iRepertoire HTBI primers and Arm-PCR of CDR3 regions. In TCRdb, the multiplex PCR reads were re-called with MiXCR into one record per CDR3 protein. The sample holds hundreds of thousands of distinct CDR3 sequences, roughly a sixth seen once. Study observations and caveats: New patients shared fewer public clonotypes (approximately 970) than persistent patients did (approximately 3,000).

Trimming removed 5 bases at V and 11 bases at J, with 15 bases between. The length of the CDR3 is 12 residues. CDR1 is SNHLY, CDR2 FYNNEI, per germline. This clonotype was seen many times. The antigen remains unidentified. Stated time point: newly diagnosed GD, antithyroid drugs for less than 3 months. PBMC-derived RNA was used for the TCR library. The same data also contributed to another study, on T cells in Graves' hyperthyroidism and ophthalmopathy.

The receptor was derived from a man aged 35 to 55 with Graves disease. The chain recombines TRBV2 with TRBJ1-1, with D possibly TRBD1 on 5 matching bases. Source: peripheral blood mononuclear cells (PBMCs), taken at new diagnosis, from a patient treated with antithyroid drugs. The CDR3 sequence is CASSFRLGEAFF. The CDR3 region has the DNA TGTGCCAGCAGTTTCCGGCTGGGGGAGGCTTTCTTT. The full variable domain, with the rest looked up from reference TRBV2 and TRBJ1-1, is EPEVTQTPSHQVTQMGQEVILRCVPISNHLYFYWYRQILGQKVEFLVSFYNNEISEKSEIFDDQFSVERPDGSNFTLKIRSTKLEDSAMYFCASSFRLGEAFFGQGTRLTVV.